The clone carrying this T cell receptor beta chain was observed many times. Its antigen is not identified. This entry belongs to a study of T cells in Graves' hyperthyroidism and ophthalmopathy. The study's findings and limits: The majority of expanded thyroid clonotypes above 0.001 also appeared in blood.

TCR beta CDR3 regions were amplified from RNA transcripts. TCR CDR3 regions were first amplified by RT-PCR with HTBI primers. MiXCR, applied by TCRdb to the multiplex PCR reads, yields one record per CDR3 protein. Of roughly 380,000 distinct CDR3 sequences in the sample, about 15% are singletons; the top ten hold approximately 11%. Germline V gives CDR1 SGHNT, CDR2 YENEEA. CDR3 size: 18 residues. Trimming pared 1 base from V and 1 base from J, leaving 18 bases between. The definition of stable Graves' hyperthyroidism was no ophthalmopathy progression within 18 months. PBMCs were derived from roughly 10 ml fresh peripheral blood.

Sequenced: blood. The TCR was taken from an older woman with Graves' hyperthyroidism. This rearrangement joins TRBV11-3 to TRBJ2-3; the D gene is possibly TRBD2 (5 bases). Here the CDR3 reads CASSLVGPGFGGTDTQYF. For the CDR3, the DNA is TGTGCCAGCAGCTTAGTGGGCCCCGGGTTCGGGGGCACAGATACGCAGTATTTT.